One and the same sample provided the 21 T cell receptor beta chains below, sequenced in a study of Graves' ophthalmopathy and Graves' hyperthyroidism. Amplified TCR beta CDR3 regions were obtained using RNA transcripts as template. After a first-round RT-PCR with HTBI primers, a second-round multiplex PCR was run. In TCRdb, the multiplex PCR reads were re-called with MiXCR into one record per CDR3 protein. This sample has over a million distinct CDR3 sequences, with roughly two fifths found just once. The sequencing sample was made of peripheral blood or thyroid tissue (not recorded which). These receptors came from an adult man with Graves' hyperthyroidism.

This clonotype was counted many times. The chain combines TRBV11-2 with TRBJ2-2; 10 positions agree with TRBD1. This CDR3 comprises 17 residues. The V segment lost 2 bases and the J segment 3 bases; nucleotides outside the gene matches: 6. Germline loops: CDR1 SGHAT, CDR2 FQNNGV. CDR3 sequence reads: CASSLLGGTGDTGELFF. In DNA form, the CDR3 reads TGTGCCAGCAGCTTACTTGGGGGGACAGGGGACACCGGGGAGCTGTTTTTT. Looking up the rest from reference TRBV11-2 and TRBJ2-2 gives the full variable domain: EAGVAQSPRYKIIEKRQSVAFWCNPISGHATLYWYQQILGQGPKLLIQFQNNGVVDDSQLPKDRFSAERLKGVDSTLKIQPAKLEDSAVYLCASSLLGGTGDTGELFFGEGSRLTVL.

The rearrangement joins TRBV12-3 or TRBV12-4 to TRBJ1-1; D remains unclear. CDR3 length: 13 residues. V gave up 3 bases and J gave up 8 bases, with 13 bases separating them. The CDR3 coding sequence is TGTGCCAGCAGTTTTAGCGTGGCGCGGGAAGCTTTCTTT. Translation: CASSFSVAREAFF.

This clonotype occurred many times. The rearrangement joins TRBV11-2 to TRBJ2-5; D gene ambiguous. The CDR3 runs 14 residues. The V gene's germline CDR1 is SGHAT and CDR2 FQNNGV. Trimming cost V 4 bases and J 5 bases, with 14 bases left between them. CDR3 nucleotide sequence: TGTGCCAGCAGCTCGATCCAGGCTTGGGAGACCCAGTACTTC. It translates to CASSSIQAWETQYF.

This chain links TRBV24-1 with TRBJ2-5; D remains ambiguous. The CDR3 is 9 amino acids. V lost 5 bases, J lost 9 bases, and 3 bases lay in between. Germline-derived CDR1 and CDR2 are KGHDR and SFDVKD. CDR3 loop: CATSGSQYF. The CDR3 nucleotides are TGTGCCACCAGTGGTTCCCAGTACTTC.

In this sample, this clonotype turned up many times. This chain joins TRBV25-1 and TRBJ1-6; 9 bases are a match to TRBD1. This CDR3 has 15 residues. The junction had 5 bases not matched to a gene; V was cut back by 4 bases and J by 7 bases. Germline V gene data show CDR1 as MGHDK and CDR2 as SYGVNS. This chain's CDR3 is CASSAWTGENSPLHF. Written as DNA, the CDR3 is TGTGCCAGCAGTGCCTGGACAGGGGAGAATTCACCCCTCCACTTT.

There are many counts of this clonotype. The rearrangement uses TRBV20-1 and TRBJ1-2, with a weak D call TRBD1 (6 bases). This CDR3 spans 15 amino acids. Germline CDR1 is DFQATT and CDR2 is SNEGSKA (reference sequence). V gave up 5 bases and J gave up 7 bases, with 23 bases separating them. The CDR3 region has the DNA TGCAGTGCTGTCTCGGGACACCAGATAGCTGGTGGCTACACCTTC. Its protein is CSAVSGHQIAGGYTF.

V is TRBV6-5 and J is TRBJ1-1, with a weak D call TRBD1 (5 bases). The CDR3 loop spans 17 amino acids. V lost 5 bases and J lost 6, with 25 bases in between. Germline V gives CDR1 MNHEY, CDR2 SVGAGI. The CDR3 protein is CASSESGRGGGQPEAFF. Written as DNA, the CDR3 is TGTGCCAGCAGTGAATCTGGGCGGGGCGGTGGGCAGCCTGAAGCTTTCTTT.

The sample holds many counts of this clonotype. The genes are TRBV25-1 and TRBJ1-6; TRBD1 might be the D (5 bases). This CDR3 comprises 16 residues. The ends were cut back, 1 base at V and 7 bases at J, with 14 bases in the middle. From germline, CDR1 is MGHDK and CDR2 SYGVNS. CDR3 DNA: TGTGCCAGCAGTGAATTAGGAAGGGGTCGGAATTCACCCCTCCACTTT. Translation: CASSELGRGRNSPLHF.

This clonotype was counted a single time. The CDR3 bases are TGCAGCGGTGGGACAGGGGGCGGATACGAGCAGTACTTC. Its translation: CSGGTGGGYEQYF. The gene calls are TRBV29-1 and TRBJ2-7; TRBD1 agrees at 12 bases. Unmatched junction bases numbered 5, after V lost 7 bases and J lost 4 bases. CDR3 length equals 13 residues. CDR1 is SQVTM, CDR2 ANQGSEA, per germline.

This sequence joins TRBV2 and TRBJ2-5, with 13 bases that match TRBD2. J was trimmed by 3 bases and V by 8 bases; bases with no gene match: 12. Germline CDR1 SNHLY, CDR2 FYNNEI. The CDR3 covers 17 residues. This chain's CDR3 is CASAGLAGFGPKETQYF. CDR3 DNA: TGTGCCAGCGCGGGACTAGCGGGGTTTGGTCCCAAAGAGACCCAGTACTTC.

This clonotype has just a few counts. The rearrangement joins TRBV4-1 to TRBJ1-2; D perhaps matches TRBD1 (5 bases). Between the trimmed V and J ends, which lost 0 bases and 4 bases, there was a span of 12 bases. Germline V gene sequence: CDR1 MGHRA, CDR2 YSYEKL. The CDR3 covers 15 residues. The CDR3 DNA follows: TGCGCCAGCAGCCAAGATCCGGGGGTGCTCTATGGCTACACCTTC. Translating gives CASSQDPGVLYGYTF.

This clonotype was counted at least ten times. For the CDR3, the DNA is TGCGCCAGCAGGGGGACAGGAACCTCTGGAAACACCATATATTTT. Residues: CASRGTGTSGNTIYF. V gene TRBV10-2 combines with J gene TRBJ1-3, with 8 bases fitting TRBD1. V lost 6 bases, J lost 0 bases, and 4 bases stayed unmatched. Germline V CDR1 and CDR2: WSHSY, SAAADI. The CDR3 loop spans 15 amino acids.

This clonotype came up many times. The CDR3 sequence is CATSDDSYEQYF. In nucleotides, the CDR3 is TGTGCCACCAGTGATGATTCCTACGAGCAGTACTTC. The chain employs TRBV24-1 and TRBJ2-7; D gene ambiguous. Trimming pared 3 bases from V and 1 base from J, leaving 3 bases between. The CDR3 runs 12 residues. The V gene's germline CDR1 is KGHDR and CDR2 SFDVKD.

The chain has TRBV6-5 and TRBJ2-7; D ambiguous. The CDR3 consists of 17 residues. Germline lookup yields CDR1 MNHEY and CDR2 SVGAGI. V was cut by 3 bases and J by 1 base, with 19 bases left in between. The CDR3 DNA sequence: TGTGCCAGCAGTTATTCCAGGACCCCAGTTCATTCCTACGAGCAGTACTTC. Translating it yields CASSYSRTPVHSYEQYF.

This clonotype was recorded at least ten times. The chain joins TRBV11-2 to TRBJ2-5; D unresolved. Germline CDR1 and CDR2: SGHAT and FQNNGV. The CDR3 length is 14 residues. V gave up 6 bases and J gave up 0 bases, with 11 bases separating them. The CDR3 coding sequence is TGTGCCAGCAGACCTTGGGGTAACCAAGAGACCCAGTACTTC. Its protein product is CASRPWGNQETQYF.

Comment on this clonotype: A much larger clone is a single base away; this may be a read error. CDR3 sequence: CASSPEGHTGNAIYF. For the CDR3, the DNA is TGCGCCAGCAGCCCGGAGGGACATACTGGAAACGCCATATATTTT. The J gene is TRBJ1-3, the V gene TRBV5-1; tentative D call: TRBD1 (6 bases). CDR3 length equals 15 residues. Germline V lookup: CDR1 SGHRS, CDR2 YFSETQ.

This clonotype was observed a handful of times. The chain uses TRBV12-3 or TRBV12-4 and TRBJ1-1; 8 bases line up with TRBD1. V was clipped by 7 bases and J by 4 bases; unmatched bases: 5. The CDR3 has 13 amino acids. CDR3 nucleotide sequence: TGTGCCAGCACCCCGGACAGGGCCACTGAAGCTTTCTTT. This sequence encodes CASTPDRATEAFF.

The chain is built from TRBV7-8 and TRBJ2-2; perhaps TRBD1 as D (5 bases). Between the trimmed V and J ends, which lost 0 bases and 5 bases, there was a span of 16 bases. Germline loops: CDR1 SGHVS, CDR2 FQNEAQ. The CDR3 sequence is 17 residues long. The CDR3 sequence is CASSLAPMTDETGELFF. The CDR3 DNA sequence: TGTGCCAGCAGCTTAGCGCCCATGACAGATGAAACCGGGGAGCTGTTTTTT. The full variable domain, with the rest looked up from reference TRBV7-8 and TRBJ2-2, is GAGVSQSPRYKVAKRGQDVALRCDPISGHVSLFWYQQALGQGPEFLTYFQNEAQLDKSGLPSDRFFAERPEGSVSTLKIQRTQQEDSAVYLCASSLAPMTDETGELFFGEGSRLTVL.

This clonotype occurred many times. J is TRBJ1-1 and V is TRBV10-3; D is possibly TRBD1 (6 bases). Germline CDR1 reads ENHRY; CDR2 reads SYGVKD. This CDR3 spans 17 amino acids. V was pared by 6 bases and J by 0 bases, with 20 bases between. CDR3 in amino acids: CAISVSGRGGLNTEAFF. Here the CDR3 DNA reads TGTGCCATCAGCGTATCGGGCAGGGGCGGTTTGAACACTGAAGCTTTCTTT.

A note on this clonotype: The junction departs from the called germline gene at one end, perhaps through a read error. The gene calls are TRBV5-1 and TRBJ2-7; weak D call: TRBD1 (6 bases). The germline gives CDR1 SGHRS, CDR2 YFSETQ. The CDR3 is 15 residues long. CDR3 in amino acids: CASRGRDNRVYEQYF. Written as DNA, the CDR3 is TGTGCCAGCAGAGGCCGGGACAACAGGGTGTACGAGCAGTACTTC.

J is TRBJ2-7 and V is TRBV20-1; D is undetermined. The CDR3 length is 14 residues. With 0 bases removed from V and 2 bases from J, the gap between germline ends came to 11 bases. The germline V gene encodes CDR1 DFQATT and CDR2 SNEGSKA (reference sequence). CDR3 nucleotides: TGCAGTGCTAGAGATATGGCTAAAGCCTACGAGCAGTACTTC. As protein: CSARDMAKAYEQYF.